What follows are 14 T cell receptor beta chains derived from one specimen sequenced in a study of radiation and T cells in renal cell carcinoma. Sequencing used immunoSEQ multiplex PCR; TCRdb keeps in-frame clones, though not all of them. Of tens of thousands of clones in the sample, over 75% were seen once. Time point reported: baseline pretreatment blood. Treatment indicated: 15 Gy SBRT to primary tumor, nephrectomy 4 weeks later. The source material was blood, sampled from a patient whose treatment included radiotherapy and nephrectomy. These receptors all stem from a man in his 60s with renal cell carcinoma.

The chain employs TRBV4-2 and TRBJ1-5, with 8 bases matching TRBD1. There are 15 residues in the CDR3. CDR1 LGHNA and CDR2 YNFKEQ come from the germline V gene. J was trimmed by 5 bases and V by 0 bases; bases with no gene match: 3. The CDR3 here is CASSQEQGAYQPQHF. The DNA of the CDR3 is TGTGCCAGCAGCCAAGAGCAGGGGGCCTATCAGCCCCAGCATTTT.

CDR3 DNA: TGTGCCAGCAGTTACGGACAGGGAACCAGAGAGACCCAGTACTTC. It is translated as CASSYGQGTRETQYF. J is TRBJ2-5 and V is TRBV6-5; 8 bases align to TRBD1. Trimming removed 2 bases from V and 4 bases from J; junction bases left unmatched: 6. Germline V gene data show CDR1 as MNHEY and CDR2 as SVGAGI. CDR3 length: 15 amino acids.

V usage is TRBV2 and J usage is TRBJ2-7; no clear D. Germline CDR1 is SNHLY and CDR2 is FYNNEI. The CDR3 length is 10 residues. The ends were cut back, 6 bases at V and 4 bases at J, with 4 bases in the middle. This CDR3 is CASSAYEQYF. Written as DNA, the CDR3 is TGTGCCAGCAGCGCTTACGAGCAGTACTTC.

This chain links TRBV6-1 with TRBJ2-3; D is undetermined. CDR1 and CDR2 from the germline V gene are MNHNS and SASEGT. V lost 8 bases to trimming and J lost 4 bases, with 13 bases between them. The CDR3 is 13 residues long. The CDR3, as DNA: TGTGCCAGCTCCAGGCGGCGGCCAGATACGCAGTATTTT. As protein: CASSRRRPDTQYF.

The chain carries TRBV5-8 and TRBJ1-1, with a tentative D call TRBD1 (5 bases). The CDR3 is made up of 14 amino acids. Germline V gene data show CDR1 as SGHTS and CDR2 as YDEGEE. Trimming took off 4 bases at V and 0 bases at J, with 10 bases between the two ends. The chain's CDR3 is CASSVIRVNTEAFF. As DNA, the CDR3 is TGTGCCAGCAGCGTCATCAGGGTGAACACTGAAGCTTTCTTT.

The table lists this clone with many counts. The chain joins TRBV7-2 to TRBJ2-2; D remains ambiguous. The CDR3 totals 13 residues. Trimming took off 5 bases at V and 6 bases at J, with 10 bases between the two ends. Per the germline V gene, CDR1 is SGHTA and CDR2 is FQGNSA. The CDR3 DNA sequence: TGTGCCAGCAGCACCTACCTCGCCGGGGAGCTGTTTTTT. This codes for CASSTYLAGELFF. Using reference TRBV7-2 and TRBJ2-2 for the parts outside the CDR3, the full variable domain is GAGVSQSPSNKVTEKGKDVELRCDPISGHTALYWYRQSLGQGLEFLIYFQGNSAPDKSGLPSDRFSAERTGGSVSTLTIQRTQQEDSAVYLCASSTYLAGELFFGEGSRLTVL.

In this sample, this clone turned up a few times. The chain uses TRBV28 and TRBJ2-3; 13 bases map to TRBD2. V lost 3 bases, J lost 2 bases, and 5 bases stayed unmatched. The germline CDR1 and CDR2 sequences are MDHEN and SYDVKM. This CDR3 has 17 residues. CDR3 DNA sequence: TGTGCCAGCAGTTTCGCACTAGCGGGAGGGGACACAGATACGCAGTATTTT. This codes for CASSFALAGGDTDTQYF. The variable domain in full, completed from reference TRBV28 and TRBJ2-3, reads DVKVTQSSRYLVKRTGEKVFLECVQDMDHENMFWYRQDPGLGLRLIYFSYDVKMKEKGDIPEGYSVSREKKERFSLILESASTNQTSMYLCASSFALAGGDTDTQYFGPGTRLTVL.

The genes are TRBV6-5 and TRBJ2-7; 7 bases are a match to TRBD1. Germline assignment: CDR1 MNHEY and CDR2 SVGAGI. The junction had 7 bases not matched to a gene; V was cut back by 5 bases and J by 0 bases. This CDR3 comprises 15 residues. CDR3 coding DNA: TGTGCCAGCAGTGCCCTCTCAGGGGGCTCCTACGAGCAGTACTTC. Its protein product is CASSALSGGSYEQYF.

This clone showed up just a few times. The J gene is TRBJ2-2, the V gene TRBV27; tentative D call: TRBD1 (6 bases). The germline V gene encodes CDR1 MNHEY and CDR2 SMNVEV (reference sequence). The CDR3 length is 15 residues. The V end was cut by 0 bases, the J end by 7 bases, with 12 bases between. This chain's CDR3 is CASSLSGRGIGELFF. In DNA form, the CDR3 reads TGTGCCAGCAGTTTATCTGGCAGGGGCATCGGGGAGCTGTTTTTT.

V is TRBV6-1 and J is TRBJ1-1; D ambiguous. CDR1 and CDR2 from the germline V gene are MNHNS and SASEGT. V was pared by 8 bases and J by 0 bases, with 13 bases between. CDR3 length: 14 amino acids. The CDR3, as DNA: TGTGCCAGCCGCGTGGGATCCATGAACACTGAAGCTTTCTTT. Its protein is CASRVGSMNTEAFF.

The chain uses TRBV28 and TRBJ1-2; D ambiguous. The V end was cut by 7 bases, the J end by 5 bases, with 20 bases between. Germline values: CDR1 MDHEN, CDR2 SYDVKM. The CDR3 has 15 residues. The CDR3 is CASIASGRTGYGYTF. The CDR3 nucleotides read TGTGCCAGCATTGCCTCCGGGAGGACTGGATATGGCTACACCTTC.

The rearrangement uses TRBV5-1 and TRBJ2-5, with D perhaps TRBD2 (6 bases). The V and J ends lost 0 bases and 5 bases respectively, with 14 bases between them. The germline gives CDR1 SGHRS, CDR2 YFSETQ. The CDR3 consists of 15 residues. Here the CDR3 reads CASSLGLRGGETQYF. CDR3 DNA sequence: TGCGCCAGCAGCTTGGGACTGCGGGGTGGGGAGACCCAGTACTTC.

The chain uses TRBV11-2 and TRBJ2-3, with 11 positions matching TRBD2. This CDR3 has 17 amino acids. With V trimmed by 1 base and J by 0 bases, 3 bases remained unmatched. Germline-derived CDR1 and CDR2 are SGHAT and FQNNGV. CDR3 sequence reads: CASSLALAGASTDTQYF. CDR3 DNA: TGTGCCAGCAGCTTAGCACTAGCGGGAGCTAGCACAGATACGCAGTATTTT.

CDR3 in amino acids: CASSVDWADEKLFF. The CDR3 DNA sequence: TGTGCCAGCAGCGTAGACTGGGCCGATGAAAAACTGTTTTTT. The V and J genes are TRBV9 and TRBJ1-4; no firm D call. V was pared by 0 bases and J by 6 bases, with 9 bases between. In germline, CDR1 is SGDLS, CDR2 YYNGEE. This CDR3 is 14 amino acids long.